The 13 T cell receptor beta chains below all came from one sample that was sequenced in a study of blood T cell repertoires in COVID-19. Sequencing used immunoSEQ multiplex PCR; TCRdb keeps in-frame clones, though not all of them. The profile covers 300,000 or so clones, with just under 90% appearing a single time and under 3% taken by the ten largest. Sequencing input: PBMCs or T cells enriched from blood (not recorded which). These receptors all come from a woman between 50 and 59 years old who had been exposed to COVID-19.

V gene TRBV7-9 combines with J gene TRBJ2-3; 7 nucleotides match TRBD1. V shed 5 bases, J shed 2 bases, and the junction held 7 bases outside the gene matches. This CDR3 contains 15 residues. Looked up from germline, CDR1 is SEHNR and CDR2 is FQNEAQ (reference sequence). The CDR3 protein is CASSINRGPTDTQYF. The CDR3 coding sequence is TGTGCCAGCAGCATAAACAGGGGCCCCACAGATACGCAGTATTTT.

The V and J genes are TRBV7-2 and TRBJ2-7, with 10 bases lining up with TRBD1. This CDR3 comprises 14 residues. The junction had 2 bases not matched to a gene; V was cut back by 3 bases and J by 3 bases. Germline-derived CDR1 and CDR2 are SGHTA and FQGNSA. The CDR3 sequence is CASSLDRGYYEQYF. The CDR3 DNA is TGTGCCAGCAGCTTGGACAGGGGGTACTACGAGCAGTACTTC.

This clone was picked up a small number of times. The chain combines TRBV27 with TRBJ2-1; D possibly corresponds to TRBD2 (5 bases). There are 14 residues in the CDR3. Trimming stripped 1 base from V and 5 bases from J, with 9 bases between. CDR1 is MNHEY, CDR2 SMNVEV, per germline (reference sequence). The CDR3 bases are TGTGCCAGCAGTTTATGGGCGGGTAACAATGAGCAGTTCTTC. Translation gives CASSLWAGNNEQFF.

J is TRBJ2-3 and V is TRBV7-2; TRBD1 matches 9 bases. The CDR3 extends over 15 amino acids. CDR1 is SGHTA, CDR2 FQGNSA, per germline. V lost 5 bases to trimming and J lost 4 bases; unmatched junction nucleotides: 7. The chain's CDR3 is CASSPGQGWADTQYF. The CDR3 nucleotides are TGTGCCAGCAGCCCGGGACAGGGATGGGCAGATACGCAGTATTTT.

This clone was counted between two and nine times. The chain combines TRBV18 with TRBJ1-2; possibly TRBD1 for D (6 bases). Trimming took 6 bases from V and 4 from J, leaving 15 bases between them. This CDR3 is built from 14 residues. The germline V gene encodes CDR1 KGHSH and CDR2 LQKENI. In nucleotides, the CDR3 is TGTGCCAGCTCGACCGCGGGGGCGTTCTATGGCTACACCTTC. Amino acids: CASSTAGAFYGYTF.

The chain's CDR3 is CASSLVSSGGSTGELFF. CDR3 sequence (DNA): TGCGCCAGCAGCTTGGTGTCCAGCGGGGGGAGCACCGGGGAGCTGTTTTTT. The chain has TRBV5-1 and TRBJ2-2; 9 bases agree with TRBD2. From germline, CDR1 is SGHRS and CDR2 YFSETQ. The CDR3 has 17 amino acids. V gave up 0 bases and J gave up 4 bases; unmatched junction bases: 7.

V is TRBV5-1 and J is TRBJ2-2, with D possibly matching TRBD2 (5 bases). The CDR3 has 14 residues. V lost 0 bases and J 5 bases, leaving 8 bases between the germline ends. Per germline, CDR1 SGHRS and CDR2 YFSETQ. The DNA of the CDR3 is TGCGCCAGCAGCTTGGGGTCGGGAACCGGGGAGCTGTTTTTT. Amino acids: CASSLGSGTGELFF. The full variable domain, with the rest looked up from reference TRBV5-1 and TRBJ2-2, is KAGVTQTPRYLIKTRGQQVTLSCSPISGHRSVSWYQQTPGQGLQFLFEYFSETQRNKGNFPGRFSGRQFSNSRSEMNVSTLELGDSALYLCASSLGSGTGELFFGEGSRLTVL.

This clone appeared a few times. The chain has TRBV15 and TRBJ1-5; unclear D gene. CDR3 size: 20 residues. Trimming removed 1 base from V and 2 bases from J, with 24 bases in between. Germline CDR1 is LNHNV and CDR2 is YYDKDF (reference sequence). CDR3 sequence (DNA): TGTGCCACCAGCAGAGTTCTGATAGGTATGCAGGTGATCGGCAATCAGCCCCAGCATTTT. This sequence encodes CATSRVLIGMQVIGNQPQHF.

This clone appeared once. The chain uses TRBV30 and TRBJ2-1; 14 nucleotides agree with TRBD2. Trimming at V came to 5 bases and at J to 4 bases, leaving 1 base not matched to a gene. The CDR3 loop spans 14 amino acids. The germline CDR1 and CDR2 sequences are GTSNPN and SVGIG (reference sequence). The CDR3 DNA reads TGTGCCTGGGGACTAGCGGGGGGATACAATGAGCAGTTCTTC. Protein: CAWGLAGGYNEQFF.

The V and J genes are TRBV10-3 and TRBJ1-1; perhaps TRBD1 as D (6 bases). The CDR3 length is 14 residues. Trimming cost V 7 bases and J 1 base, with 13 bases left between them. The germline CDR1 and CDR2 sequences are ENHRY and SYGVKD. The CDR3 spells CAINTQGKNTEAFF. The DNA of the CDR3 is TGTGCCATCAATACACAGGGAAAGAACACTGAAGCTTTCTTT.

The rearrangement joins TRBV4-1 to TRBJ1-1; D is unclear. The V end lost 1 base, the J end lost 0 bases, and 9 bases lay between the germline ends. The CDR3 is 15 amino acids. Germline values: CDR1 MGHRA, CDR2 YSYEKL. CDR3 residues: CASSQGGGLNTEAFF. DNA of the CDR3: TGCGCCAGCAGCCAAGGGGGAGGGTTGAACACTGAAGCTTTCTTT.

CDR3 sequence: CASSIGDRAPFFHTGELFF. The CDR3 region has the DNA TGTGCCAGTAGTATAGGGGACAGGGCCCCCTTTTTTCACACCGGGGAGCTGTTTTTT. The chain has TRBV19 and TRBJ2-2; 9 nucleotides agree with TRBD1. V was pared by 1 base and J by 3 bases, with 12 bases of the junction left unmatched. This CDR3 is built from 19 residues. The germline V gene encodes CDR1 LNHDA and CDR2 SQIVND (reference sequence).

Only a few counts were recorded for this clone. V usage is TRBV6-5 and J usage is TRBJ1-2; the match to TRBD1 covers 8 bases. V lost 5 bases and J lost 3; bases outside the gene matches: 5. The CDR3 sequence is 14 residues long. Germline CDR1 reads MNHEY; CDR2 reads SVGAGI. CDR3 sequence reads: CASSLRGPDYGYTF. The DNA for the CDR3 is TGTGCCAGCAGTCTCAGGGGGCCGGACTATGGCTACACCTTC.